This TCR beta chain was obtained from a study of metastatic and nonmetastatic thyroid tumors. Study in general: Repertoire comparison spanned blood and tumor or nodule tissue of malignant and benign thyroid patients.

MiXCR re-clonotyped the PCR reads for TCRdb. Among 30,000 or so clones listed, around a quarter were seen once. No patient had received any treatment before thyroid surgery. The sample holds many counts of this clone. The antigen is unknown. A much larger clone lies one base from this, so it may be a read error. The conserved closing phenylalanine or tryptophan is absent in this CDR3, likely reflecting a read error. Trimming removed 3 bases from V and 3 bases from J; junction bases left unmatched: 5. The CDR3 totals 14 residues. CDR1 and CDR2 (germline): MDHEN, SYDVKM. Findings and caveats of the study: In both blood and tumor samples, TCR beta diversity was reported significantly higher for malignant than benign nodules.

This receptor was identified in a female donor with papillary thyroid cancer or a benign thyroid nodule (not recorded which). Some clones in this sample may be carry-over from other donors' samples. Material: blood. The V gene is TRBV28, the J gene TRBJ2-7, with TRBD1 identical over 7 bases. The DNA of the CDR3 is TGTGCCAGCAGTTTCCGGACAGGAGGCTACGAGCAGTACCTC. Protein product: CASSFRTGGYEQYL.